This T cell receptor (beta chain) was observed in a study of CD8+ T cells in alopecia areata. The treatment denotes: oral pan-JAK inhibitor, 5-10 mg twice daily. The sorting of PBMCs gave CD4+ and CD8+ T cells. Overall study findings and caveats: Between patients, shared TCR sequences were less clear than in mice. This was possibly due in part to HLA diversity in the patient population. Having one nonresponder leaves uncertain how baseline CD8+ expansion relates to response.

Regarding this clone: What it recognizes is unknown.

The length of the CDR3 is 14 residues. Germline CDR1 is MNHEY and CDR2 is SMNVEV (reference sequence). The ends lost 10 bases at V and 2 bases at J; junction bases unmatched: 9. Extracted RNA was reverse transcribed, and the resulting cDNA served as sequencing template. Only in-frame clones appear in the TCRdb table, and some are missing; sequencing was by immunoSEQ multiplex PCR. The repertoire has around 100,000 clones, 86% of them found once; the top ten carry more than 9.5%. The clonotype was recovered from a human donor with alopecia areata. Source: CD8+ T cells sorted from blood, taken around week 30, from a patient treated with tofacitinib. The V gene is TRBV27, the J gene TRBJ2-3, with 7 bases aligning to TRBD2. The DNA for the CDR3 is TGTGCCACGGGGGGTGTGGATTTCACAGATACGCAGTATTTT. Amino acid sequence: CATGGVDFTDTQYF.